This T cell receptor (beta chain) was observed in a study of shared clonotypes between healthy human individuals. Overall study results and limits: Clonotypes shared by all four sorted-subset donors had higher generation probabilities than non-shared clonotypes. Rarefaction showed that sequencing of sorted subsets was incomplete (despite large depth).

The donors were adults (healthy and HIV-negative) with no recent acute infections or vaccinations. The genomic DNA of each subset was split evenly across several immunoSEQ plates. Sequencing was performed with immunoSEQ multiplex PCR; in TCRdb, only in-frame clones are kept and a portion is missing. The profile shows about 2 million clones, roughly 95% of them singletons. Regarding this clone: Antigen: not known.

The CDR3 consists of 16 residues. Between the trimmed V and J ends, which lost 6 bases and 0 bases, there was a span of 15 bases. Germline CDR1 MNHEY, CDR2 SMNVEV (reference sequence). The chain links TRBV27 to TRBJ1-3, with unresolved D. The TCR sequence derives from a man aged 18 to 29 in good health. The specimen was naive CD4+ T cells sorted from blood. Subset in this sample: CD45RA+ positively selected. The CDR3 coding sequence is TGTGCCAGCAGCCCCCTCGCCGGGAGCTCTGGAAACACCATATATTTT. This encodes CASSPLAGSSGNTIYF.